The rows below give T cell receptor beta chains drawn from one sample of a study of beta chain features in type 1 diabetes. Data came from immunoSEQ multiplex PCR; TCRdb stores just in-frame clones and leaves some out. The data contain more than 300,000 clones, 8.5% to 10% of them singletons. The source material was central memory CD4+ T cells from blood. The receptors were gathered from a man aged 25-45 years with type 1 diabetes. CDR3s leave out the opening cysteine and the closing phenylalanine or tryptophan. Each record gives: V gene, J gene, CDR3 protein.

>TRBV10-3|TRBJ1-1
AISESRGDINTEAF
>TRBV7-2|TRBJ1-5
ASSPGQGNFQPQH
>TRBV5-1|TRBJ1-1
ASSSGQSTTEAF
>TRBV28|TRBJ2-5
ASSLPARETQY
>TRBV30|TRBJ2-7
AWKVRQGYEQY
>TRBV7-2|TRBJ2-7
ASSRDQYEQY
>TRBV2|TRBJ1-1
ASSEGGAHTEAF
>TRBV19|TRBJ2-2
ASGETGTTGELF
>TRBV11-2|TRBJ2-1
ASSPRGQGGRSEQF
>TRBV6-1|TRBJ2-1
ASSDSGLYEQF
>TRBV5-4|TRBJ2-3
ASSLGLDLSTDTQY
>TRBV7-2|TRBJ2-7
ASSFPTKGQGWSSYEQY
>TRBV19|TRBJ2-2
ASKQGAGELF
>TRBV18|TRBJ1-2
ASSPLQGEDGYT
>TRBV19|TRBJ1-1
ASSIVPGESTEAF
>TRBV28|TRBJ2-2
ASSPKTGGTGWTGELF
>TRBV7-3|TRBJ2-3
ASSFVVGEALGDTQY
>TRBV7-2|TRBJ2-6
ASSLVSGGAVGANVLT
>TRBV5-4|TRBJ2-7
ASSQEVGEQY
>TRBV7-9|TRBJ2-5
ASSVGGPETQY
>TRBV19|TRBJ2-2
ASSIAGLAMVNTGELF
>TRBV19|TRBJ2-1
ASSRQEQF
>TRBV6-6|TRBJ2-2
ASSFRNGANTGELF
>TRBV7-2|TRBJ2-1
ASSLMGSRANEQF
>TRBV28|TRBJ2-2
ASSTAANTGELF
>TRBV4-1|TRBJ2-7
ASSHPDNYEQY
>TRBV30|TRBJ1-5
AWSLRNNQPQH
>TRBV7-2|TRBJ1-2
ASSQDANGDYGYT
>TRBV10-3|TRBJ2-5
AISGGGTGAQETQY
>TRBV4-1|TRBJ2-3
ASSQVPTSGSSADTQY
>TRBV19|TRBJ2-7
ASSKRLESYEQY
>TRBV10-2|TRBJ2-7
ASSDVGTGMYEQY
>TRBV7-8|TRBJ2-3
ASSLAGTSGWS
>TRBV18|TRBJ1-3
ASSPRLTAGGSGNTIY
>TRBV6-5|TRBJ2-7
ASSIGTMGSDEQY
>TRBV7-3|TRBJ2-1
ASSSPNEGYLHNEQF
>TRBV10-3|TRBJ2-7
AISALGQGTYEQY
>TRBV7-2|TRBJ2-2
ASSFWTHTGELF
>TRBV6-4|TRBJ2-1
ASSLGLAENDEQF
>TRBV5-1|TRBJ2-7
ASRPGQPTYEQY
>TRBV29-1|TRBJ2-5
SVDRAAETQY
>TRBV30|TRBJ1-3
AWSVLSGNTIY
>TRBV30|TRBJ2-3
AWAYTTDTQY
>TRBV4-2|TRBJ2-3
ASSPRDYQPDTQY
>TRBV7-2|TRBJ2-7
ASSSRLGSYEQY
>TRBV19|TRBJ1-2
ASSIDGDSHGYT
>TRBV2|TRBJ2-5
ASVNRDRGSGETQY
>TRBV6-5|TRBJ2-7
ASSYSEPGAHEQY
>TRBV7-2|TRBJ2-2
ASSLYAGGGTGELF
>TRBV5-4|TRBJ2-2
ASSLGTSGKNTGELF
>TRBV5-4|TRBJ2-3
ASSLGAGLTWGDTQY
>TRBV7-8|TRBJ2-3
ASSLRAGVTDTQY
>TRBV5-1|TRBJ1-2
ASSFQGLYGYT